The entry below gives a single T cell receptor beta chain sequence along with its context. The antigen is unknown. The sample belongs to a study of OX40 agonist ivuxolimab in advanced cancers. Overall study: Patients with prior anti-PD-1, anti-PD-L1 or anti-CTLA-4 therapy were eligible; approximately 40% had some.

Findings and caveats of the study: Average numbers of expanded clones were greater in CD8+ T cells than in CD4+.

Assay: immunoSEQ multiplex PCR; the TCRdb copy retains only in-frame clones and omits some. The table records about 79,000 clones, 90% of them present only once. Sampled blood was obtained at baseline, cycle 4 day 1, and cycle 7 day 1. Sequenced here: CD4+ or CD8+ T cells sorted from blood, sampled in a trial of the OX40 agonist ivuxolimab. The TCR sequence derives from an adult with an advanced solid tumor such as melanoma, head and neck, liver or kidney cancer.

Here the CDR3 DNA reads TGTGCCAGCAGCCTCACTAGCGGGGGGGGTGAGACCCAGTACTTC. This gives the protein CASSLTSGGGETQYF. The V gene is TRBV5-4, the J gene TRBJ2-5; TRBD2 aligns across 13 bases. The CDR3 consists of 15 residues. Germline CDR1 reads SGHNT; CDR2 reads YYREEE (reference sequence). The V and J ends lost 4 bases and 5 bases, in that order; junction bases with no gene match: 5.